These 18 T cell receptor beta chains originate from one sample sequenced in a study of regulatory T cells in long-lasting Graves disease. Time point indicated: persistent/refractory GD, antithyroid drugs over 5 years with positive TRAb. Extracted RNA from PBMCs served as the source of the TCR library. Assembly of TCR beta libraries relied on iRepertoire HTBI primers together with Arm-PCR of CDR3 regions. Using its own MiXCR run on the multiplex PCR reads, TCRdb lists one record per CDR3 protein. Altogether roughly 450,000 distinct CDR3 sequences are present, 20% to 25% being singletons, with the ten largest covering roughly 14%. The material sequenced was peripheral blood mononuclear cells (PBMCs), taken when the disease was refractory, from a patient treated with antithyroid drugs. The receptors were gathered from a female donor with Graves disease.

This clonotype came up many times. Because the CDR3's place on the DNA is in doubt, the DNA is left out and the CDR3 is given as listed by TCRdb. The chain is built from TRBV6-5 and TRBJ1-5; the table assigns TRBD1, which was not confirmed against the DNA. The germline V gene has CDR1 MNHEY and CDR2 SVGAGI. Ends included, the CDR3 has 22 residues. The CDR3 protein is CASSYSFTGHLSISPSILPQHF.

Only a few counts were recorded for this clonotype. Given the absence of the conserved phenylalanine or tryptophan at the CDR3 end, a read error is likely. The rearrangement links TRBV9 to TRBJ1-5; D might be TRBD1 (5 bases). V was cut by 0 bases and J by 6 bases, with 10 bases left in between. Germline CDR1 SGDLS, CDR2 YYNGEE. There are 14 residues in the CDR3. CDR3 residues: CASSVAGGIQPQHL. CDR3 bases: TGTGCCAGCAGCGTAGCTGGGGGGATTCAGCCCCAGCATCTT.

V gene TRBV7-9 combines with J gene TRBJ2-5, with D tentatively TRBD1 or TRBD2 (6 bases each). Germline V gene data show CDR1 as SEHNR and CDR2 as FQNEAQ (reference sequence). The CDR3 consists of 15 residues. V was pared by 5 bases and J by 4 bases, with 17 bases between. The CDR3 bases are TGTGCCAGCAGCCCATCGAGGGGGAGGAGAGAGACCCAGTACTTC. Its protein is CASSPSRGRRETQYF.

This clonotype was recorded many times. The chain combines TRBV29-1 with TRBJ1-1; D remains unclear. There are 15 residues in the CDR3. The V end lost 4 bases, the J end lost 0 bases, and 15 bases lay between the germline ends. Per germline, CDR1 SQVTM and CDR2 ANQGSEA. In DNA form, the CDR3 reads TGCAGCGTTGGGCATACTCACCCCATGAACACTGAAGCTTTCTTT. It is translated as CSVGHTHPMNTEAFF.

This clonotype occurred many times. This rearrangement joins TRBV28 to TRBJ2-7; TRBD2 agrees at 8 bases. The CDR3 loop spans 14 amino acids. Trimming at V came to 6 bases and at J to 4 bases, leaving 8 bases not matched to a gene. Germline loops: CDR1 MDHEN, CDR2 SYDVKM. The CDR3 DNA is TGTGCCAGCAGCCACCCACGGGGGGGGTACGAGCAGTACTTC. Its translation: CASSHPRGGYEQYF.

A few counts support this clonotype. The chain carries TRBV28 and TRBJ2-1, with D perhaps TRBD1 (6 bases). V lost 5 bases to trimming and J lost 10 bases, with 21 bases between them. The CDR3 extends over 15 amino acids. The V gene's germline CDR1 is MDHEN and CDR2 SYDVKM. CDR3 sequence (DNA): TGTGCCAGCAGTACCACGGGTACGGACAGCGTAGAGCAGTTCTTC. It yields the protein CASSTTGTDSVEQFF. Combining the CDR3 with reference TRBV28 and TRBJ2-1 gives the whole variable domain DVKVTQSSRYLVKRTGEKVFLECVQDMDHENMFWYRQDPGLGLRLIYFSYDVKMKEKGDIPEGYSVSREKKERFSLILESASTNQTSMYLCASSTTGTDSVEQFFGPGTRLTVL.

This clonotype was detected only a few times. The CDR3: CASNRGGEWTGELFF. Written as DNA, the CDR3 is TGTGCCAGTAATCGCGGGGGGGAATGGACCGGGGAGCTGTTTTTT. V usage is TRBV19 and J usage is TRBJ2-2; TRBD2 matches 9 bases. CDR1 and CDR2 from the germline V gene are LNHDA and SQIVND (reference sequence). V dropped 7 bases and J dropped 5; count of bases not matched to a gene: 8. This CDR3 comprises 15 residues. Based on the CDR3 plus reference TRBV19 and TRBJ2-2, the full variable domain is DGGITQSPKYLFRKEGQNVTLSCEQNLNHDAMYWYRQDPGQGLRLIYYSQIVNDFQKGDIAEGYSVSREKKESFPLTVTSAQKNPTAFYLCASNRGGEWTGELFFGEGSRLTVL.

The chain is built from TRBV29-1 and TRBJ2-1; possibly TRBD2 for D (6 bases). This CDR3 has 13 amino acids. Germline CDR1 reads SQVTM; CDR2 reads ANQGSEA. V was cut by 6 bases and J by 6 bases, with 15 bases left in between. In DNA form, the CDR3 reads TGCAGCGTGATGGGACTTTGGATCAATGAGCAGTTCTTC. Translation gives CSVMGLWINEQFF.

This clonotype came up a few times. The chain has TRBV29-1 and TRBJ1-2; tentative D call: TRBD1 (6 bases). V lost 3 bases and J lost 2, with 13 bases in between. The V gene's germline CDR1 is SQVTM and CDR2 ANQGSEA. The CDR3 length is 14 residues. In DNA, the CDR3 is TGCAGCGTTGAGGCACAGGGACTGAACTATGGCTACACCTTC. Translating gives CSVEAQGLNYGYTF.

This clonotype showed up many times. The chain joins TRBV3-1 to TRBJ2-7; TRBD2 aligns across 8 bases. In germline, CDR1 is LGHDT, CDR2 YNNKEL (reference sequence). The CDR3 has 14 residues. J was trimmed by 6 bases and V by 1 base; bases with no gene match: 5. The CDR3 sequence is CASSQAGLVFEQYF. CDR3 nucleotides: TGTGCCAGCAGCCAAGCGGGACTAGTCTTCGAGCAGTACTTC.

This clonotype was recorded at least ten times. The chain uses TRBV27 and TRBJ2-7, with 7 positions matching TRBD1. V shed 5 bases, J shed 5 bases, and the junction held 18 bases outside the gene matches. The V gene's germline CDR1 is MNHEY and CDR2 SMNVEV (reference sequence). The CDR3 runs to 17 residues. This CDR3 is CASSPYYSTGRGNEQYF. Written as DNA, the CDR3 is TGTGCCAGCAGTCCGTACTACTCGACAGGGAGAGGCAACGAGCAGTACTTC.

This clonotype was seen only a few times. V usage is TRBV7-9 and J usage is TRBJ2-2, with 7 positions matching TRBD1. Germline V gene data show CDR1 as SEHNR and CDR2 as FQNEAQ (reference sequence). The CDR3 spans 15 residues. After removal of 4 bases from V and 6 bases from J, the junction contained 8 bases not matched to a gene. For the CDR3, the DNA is TGTGCCAGCAGCTCAACGACAGGGCACGCCGGGGAGCTGTTTTTT. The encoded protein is CASSSTTGHAGELFF.

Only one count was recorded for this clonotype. The CDR3 nucleotides are TGTGCCAGCAGCTTAATTTGGAATCAGCCCCAGCATTTT. It yields the protein CASSLIWNQPQHF. The rearrangement links TRBV7-2 to TRBJ1-5; no definite D call. V lost 2 bases, J lost 4 bases, and 6 bases lay in between. CDR1 and CDR2 (germline): SGHTA, FQGNSA. This CDR3 spans 13 amino acids.

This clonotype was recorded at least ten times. In DNA form, the CDR3 reads TGTGCCAGCAGTCTTGTCAGGAACGCTTTCTTT. Translated: CASSLVRNAFF. The rearrangement links TRBV28 to TRBJ1-1; D is unclear. CDR1 and CDR2 (germline): MDHEN, SYDVKM. The CDR3 is 11 amino acids. V lost 5 bases to trimming and J lost 11 bases, with 12 bases between them.

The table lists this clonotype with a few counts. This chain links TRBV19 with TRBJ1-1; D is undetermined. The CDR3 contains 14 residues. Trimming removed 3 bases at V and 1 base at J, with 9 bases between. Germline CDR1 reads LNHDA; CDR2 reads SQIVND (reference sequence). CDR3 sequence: CASSIPRWNTEAFF. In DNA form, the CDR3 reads TGTGCCAGTAGTATTCCCCGATGGAACACTGAAGCTTTCTTT.

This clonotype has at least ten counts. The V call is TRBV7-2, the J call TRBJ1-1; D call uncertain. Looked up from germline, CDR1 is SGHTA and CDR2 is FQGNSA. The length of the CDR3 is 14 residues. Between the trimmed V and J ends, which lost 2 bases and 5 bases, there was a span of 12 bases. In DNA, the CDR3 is TGTGCCAGCAGCTTATTTACGCGGAATACTGAAGCTTTCTTT. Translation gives CASSLFTRNTEAFF.

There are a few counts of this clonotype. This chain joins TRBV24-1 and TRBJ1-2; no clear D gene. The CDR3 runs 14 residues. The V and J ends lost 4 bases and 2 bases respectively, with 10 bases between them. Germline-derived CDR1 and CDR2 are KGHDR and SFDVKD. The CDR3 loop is CATSEDRLNYGYTF. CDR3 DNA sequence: TGTGCCACCAGTGAGGACCGCCTGAACTATGGCTACACCTTC.

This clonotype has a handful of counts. The CDR3 nucleotides read TGTGCCAGCAGTCAGCTAGCGGTCTACGAGCAGTACTTC. Amino acid sequence: CASSQLAVYEQYF. The rearrangement joins TRBV6-1 to TRBJ2-7, with 7 bases aligning to TRBD2. J lost 3 bases, V lost 5 bases, and 4 bases had no gene match. There are 13 residues in the CDR3. Germline assignment: CDR1 MNHNS and CDR2 SASEGT.